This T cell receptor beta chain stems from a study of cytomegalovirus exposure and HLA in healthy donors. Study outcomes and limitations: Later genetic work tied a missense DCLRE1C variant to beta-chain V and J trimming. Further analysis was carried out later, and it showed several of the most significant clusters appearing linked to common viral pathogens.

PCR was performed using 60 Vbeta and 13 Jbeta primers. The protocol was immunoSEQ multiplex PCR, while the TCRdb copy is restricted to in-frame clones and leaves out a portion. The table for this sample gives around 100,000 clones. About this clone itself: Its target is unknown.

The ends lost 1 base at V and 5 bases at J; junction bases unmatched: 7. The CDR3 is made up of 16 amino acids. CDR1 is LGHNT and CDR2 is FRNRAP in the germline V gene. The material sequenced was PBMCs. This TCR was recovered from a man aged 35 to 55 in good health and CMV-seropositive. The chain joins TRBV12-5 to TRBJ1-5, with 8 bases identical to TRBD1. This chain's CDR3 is CASGLGEGQEYQPQHF. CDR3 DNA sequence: TGTGCTAGTGGTTTGGGAGAGGGACAGGAGTATCAGCCCCAGCATTTT.